These 18 T cell receptor beta chains originate from one sample sequenced in a study of blood T cell repertoires in COVID-19. TCRdb keeps only in-frame clones here, not all; method: immunoSEQ multiplex PCR. Seen here are about 290,000 clones, around 85% observed once, and the top ten hold 4.1%. The source material was peripheral blood. The origin of the receptors is a woman in her fifties or sixties with active or convalescent COVID-19.

The gene calls are TRBV12-3 or TRBV12-4 and TRBJ1-6; D not certain. This CDR3 is built from 12 residues. Trimming removed 3 bases at V and 12 bases at J, with 9 bases between. CDR3 DNA: TGTGCCAGCAGTTTGCCTGCCGGACCCCTCCACTTT. Its protein product is CASSLPAGPLHF.

The chain is built from TRBV18 and TRBJ2-1, with D perhaps matching TRBD2 (5 bases). Looked up from germline, CDR1 is KGHSH and CDR2 is LQKENI. This CDR3 has 14 amino acids. V was shortened by 4 bases and J by 9 bases, with 16 bases between the two germline ends. The CDR3 sequence: CASSLKTSGSEQFF. CDR3 bases: TGTGCCAGCTCACTCAAGACCAGCGGTAGTGAGCAGTTCTTC.

The chain links TRBV12-3 or TRBV12-4 to TRBJ1-1; D is unclear. Trimming took 3 bases from V and 3 from J, leaving 5 bases between them. The CDR3 extends over 12 amino acids. The CDR3 DNA is TGTGCCAGCAGTTTCGGGTACACTGAAGCTTTCTTT. Protein: CASSFGYTEAFF.

V is TRBV20-1 and J is TRBJ2-1; 7 bases fit TRBD1. The CDR3 runs 13 residues. The V and J ends lost 6 bases and 3 bases, in that order; junction bases with no gene match: 5. Germline CDR1 reads DFQATT; CDR2 reads SNEGSKA (reference sequence). The CDR3 loop reads CSASRTGYNEQFF. Here the CDR3 DNA reads TGCAGTGCGAGTAGGACAGGCTACAATGAGCAGTTCTTC.

The rearrangement joins TRBV10-3 to TRBJ2-7; 10 bases match TRBD2. Looked up from germline, CDR1 is ENHRY and CDR2 is SYGVKD. With V trimmed by 7 bases and J by 6 bases, 6 bases remained unmatched. CDR3 length equals 13 residues. The CDR3 spells CAITSGRTSEQYF. CDR3 bases: TGTGCCATCACTAGCGGGAGAACGTCCGAGCAGTACTTC.

The V gene is TRBV5-4, the J gene TRBJ2-7; TRBD2 matches 9 bases. The germline V gene has CDR1 SGHNT and CDR2 YYREEE (reference sequence). The junction had 6 bases not matched to a gene; V was cut back by 3 bases and J by 2 bases. The CDR3 spans 15 residues. In nucleotides, the CDR3 is TGTGCCAGCAGCTCCGCTAGCGGGGACCCCTACGAGCAGTACTTC. It codes for CASSSASGDPYEQYF.

This chain joins TRBV11-2 and TRBJ2-3; TRBD1 might be the D (6 bases). This CDR3 region has 13 residues. V lost 6 bases to trimming and J lost 4 bases, with 11 bases between them. Germline V gene data show CDR1 as SGHAT and CDR2 as FQNNGV. The CDR3 DNA reads as TGTGCCAGCAGTTCCACAGGGCCAGATACGCAGTATTTT. It codes for CASSSTGPDTQYF.

This chain links TRBV27 with TRBJ2-7; TRBD1 matches 8 bases. CDR3 size: 16 residues. The germline V gene has CDR1 MNHEY and CDR2 SMNVEV (reference sequence). V lost 5 bases to trimming and J lost 3 bases; unmatched junction nucleotides: 12. CDR3 loop: CASSTQDRGSGYEQYF. For the CDR3, the DNA is TGTGCCAGCAGTACCCAAGACAGGGGAAGTGGCTACGAGCAGTACTTC.

This rearrangement joins TRBV10-1 to TRBJ2-2, with D unresolved. CDR1 is WNHNN, CDR2 SYGVQD, per germline (reference sequence). The CDR3 runs to 14 residues. Trimming took 4 bases from V and 0 from J, leaving 6 bases between them. The CDR3 DNA reads TGCGCCAGCAGTGCTATTACGAACACCGGGGAGCTGTTTTTT. Translation: CASSAITNTGELFF.

This rearrangement joins TRBV19 to TRBJ1-6, with 8 nucleotides matching TRBD1. This CDR3 is built from 16 residues. V trimming: 1 base; J trimming: 6 bases; junction bases outside the gene matches: 5. Per the germline V gene, CDR1 is LNHDA and CDR2 is SQIVND (reference sequence). The CDR3 sequence is CASSIGRDRRNSPLHF. In nucleotides, the CDR3 is TGTGCCAGTAGTATAGGAAGGGACAGGCGTAATTCACCCCTCCACTTT.

As DNA, the CDR3 is TGTGCCAGCAGCCAAGGGACAGCCTATAATTCACCCCTCCACTTT. Its translation: CASSQGTAYNSPLHF. The rearrangement joins TRBV7-9 to TRBJ1-6; TRBD1 matches 7 bases. CDR3 length: 15 residues. The junction had 3 bases not matched to a gene; V was cut back by 5 bases and J by 2 bases. The germline gives CDR1 SEHNR, CDR2 FQNEAQ (reference sequence).

This CDR3 reads CASTSPAGSTDTQYF. The CDR3 DNA follows: TGTGCCAGCACCTCCCCGGCGGGTAGCACAGATACGCAGTATTTT. The chain carries TRBV5-4 and TRBJ2-3; possibly TRBD2 for D (5 bases). The CDR3 is 15 amino acids. Germline loops: CDR1 SGHNT, CDR2 YYREEE (reference sequence). V lost 6 bases, J lost 0 bases, and 14 bases lay in between.

The chain has TRBV7-2 and TRBJ2-3; D is undetermined. Germline-derived CDR1 and CDR2 are SGHTA and FQGNSA. This CDR3 has 18 residues. V gave up 1 base and J gave up 0 bases, with 17 bases separating them. CDR3 protein: CASSLEFALRLSTDTQYF. Written as DNA, the CDR3 is TGTGCCAGCAGCTTAGAATTTGCCTTGCGGTTAAGCACAGATACGCAGTATTTT.

This chain connects TRBV9 to TRBJ2-5, with TRBD2 identical over 9 bases. The CDR3 covers 15 residues. Germline CDR1 SGDLS, CDR2 YYNGEE. J was trimmed by 5 bases and V by 4 bases; bases with no gene match: 9. CDR3 coding DNA: TGTGCCAGCAGCTCGGTAGCGGGAGTAGACGAGACCCAGTACTTC. Translating gives CASSSVAGVDETQYF.

The chain combines TRBV2 with TRBJ1-5; D is possibly TRBD1 (5 bases). Trimming removed 4 bases at V and 2 bases at J, with 15 bases between. Germline V gene data show CDR1 as SNHLY and CDR2 as FYNNEI. CDR3 length: 16 residues. The CDR3 loop reads CASSVTRSGGNQPQHF. CDR3 bases: TGTGCCAGCAGTGTTACAAGGTCGGGGGGCAATCAGCCCCAGCATTTT. The variable domain in full, completed from reference TRBV2 and TRBJ1-5, reads EPEVTQTPSHQVTQMGQEVILRCVPISNHLYFYWYRQILGQKVEFLVSFYNNEISEKSEIFDDQFSVERPDGSNFTLKIRSTKLEDSAMYFCASSVTRSGGNQPQHFGDGTRLSIL.

The chain links TRBV28 to TRBJ1-2; weak D call: TRBD1 (6 bases). CDR3 length: 14 amino acids. Between the trimmed V and J ends, which lost 2 bases and 6 bases, there was a span of 13 bases. Germline CDR1 MDHEN, CDR2 SYDVKM. CDR3 coding DNA: TGTGCCAGCAGTTTACCCCACAGGGACAATGGCTACACCTTC. Encoded protein: CASSLPHRDNGYTF.

This clone was seen a handful of times. This chain uses TRBV28 with TRBJ1-5; 7 bases map to TRBD1. The trim removed 4 bases at V and 6 bases at J, leaving 15 bases unmatched. The CDR3 length is 17 residues. In germline, CDR1 is MDHEN, CDR2 SYDVKM. This CDR3 reads CASSSLLKTGVSQPQHF. In DNA form, the CDR3 reads TGTGCCAGCAGTTCCCTCCTAAAAACAGGGGTCAGTCAGCCCCAGCATTTT. Full variable domain (rest looked up from reference TRBV28 and TRBJ1-5): DVKVTQSSRYLVKRTGEKVFLECVQDMDHENMFWYRQDPGLGLRLIYFSYDVKMKEKGDIPEGYSVSREKKERFSLILESASTNQTSMYLCASSSLLKTGVSQPQHFGDGTRLSIL.

This sequence joins TRBV6-4 and TRBJ2-1; TRBD2 agrees at 12 bases. Germline CDR1 and CDR2: MRHNA and SNTAGT. The V segment lost 0 bases and the J segment 0 bases; nucleotides outside the gene matches: 3. The length of the CDR3 is 18 residues. This chain's CDR3 is CASSDSGLAGPSYNEQFF. CDR3 nucleotides: TGTGCCAGCAGTGACTCGGGACTAGCGGGTCCCTCCTACAATGAGCAGTTCTTC.